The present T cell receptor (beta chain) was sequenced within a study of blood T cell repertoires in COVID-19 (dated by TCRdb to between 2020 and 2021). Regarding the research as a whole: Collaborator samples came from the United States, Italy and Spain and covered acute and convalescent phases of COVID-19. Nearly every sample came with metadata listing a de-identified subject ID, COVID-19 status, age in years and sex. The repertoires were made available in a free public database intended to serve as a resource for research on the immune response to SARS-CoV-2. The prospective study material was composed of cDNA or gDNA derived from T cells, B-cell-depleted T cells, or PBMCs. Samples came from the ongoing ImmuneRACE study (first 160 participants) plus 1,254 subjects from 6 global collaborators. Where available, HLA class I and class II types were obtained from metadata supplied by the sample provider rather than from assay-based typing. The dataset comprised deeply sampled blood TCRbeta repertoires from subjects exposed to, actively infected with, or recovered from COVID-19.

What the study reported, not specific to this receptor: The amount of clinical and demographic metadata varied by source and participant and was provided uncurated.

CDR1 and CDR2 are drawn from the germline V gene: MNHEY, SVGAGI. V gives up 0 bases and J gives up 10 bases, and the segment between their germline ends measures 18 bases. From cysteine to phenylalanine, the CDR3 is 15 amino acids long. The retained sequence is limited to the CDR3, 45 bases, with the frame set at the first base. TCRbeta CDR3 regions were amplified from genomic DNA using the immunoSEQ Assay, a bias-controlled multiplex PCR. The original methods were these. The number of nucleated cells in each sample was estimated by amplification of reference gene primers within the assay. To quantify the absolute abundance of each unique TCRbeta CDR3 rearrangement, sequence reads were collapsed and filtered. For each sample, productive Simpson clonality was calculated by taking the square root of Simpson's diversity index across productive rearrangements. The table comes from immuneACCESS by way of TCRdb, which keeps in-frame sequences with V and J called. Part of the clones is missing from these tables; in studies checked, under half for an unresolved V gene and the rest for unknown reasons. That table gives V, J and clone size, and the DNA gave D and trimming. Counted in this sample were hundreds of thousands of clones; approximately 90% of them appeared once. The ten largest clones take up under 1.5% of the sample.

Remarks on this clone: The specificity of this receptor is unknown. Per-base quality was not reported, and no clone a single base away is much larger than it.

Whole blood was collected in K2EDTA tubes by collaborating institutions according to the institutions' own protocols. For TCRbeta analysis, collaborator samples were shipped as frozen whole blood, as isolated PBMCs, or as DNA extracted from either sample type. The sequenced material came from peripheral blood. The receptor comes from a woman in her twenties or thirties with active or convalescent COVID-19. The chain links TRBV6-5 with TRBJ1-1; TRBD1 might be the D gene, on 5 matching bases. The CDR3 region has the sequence CASSYSVGGELLAFF. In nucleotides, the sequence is TGTGCCAGCAGTTACTCGGTAGGAGGGGAGCTTTTAGCTTTCTTT.